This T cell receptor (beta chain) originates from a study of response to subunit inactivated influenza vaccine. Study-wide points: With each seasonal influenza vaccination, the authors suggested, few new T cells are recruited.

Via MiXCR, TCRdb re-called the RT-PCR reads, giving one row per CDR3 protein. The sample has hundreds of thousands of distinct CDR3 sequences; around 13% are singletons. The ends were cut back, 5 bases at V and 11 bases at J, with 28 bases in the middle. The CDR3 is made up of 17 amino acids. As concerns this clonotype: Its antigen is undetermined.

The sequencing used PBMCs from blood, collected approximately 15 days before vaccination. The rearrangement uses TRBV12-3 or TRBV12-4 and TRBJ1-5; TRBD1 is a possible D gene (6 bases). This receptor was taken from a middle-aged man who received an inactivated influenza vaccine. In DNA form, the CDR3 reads TGTGCCAGCAGTCCCCAACTACTGGACAGCCGGGTCGGGACCCAGCATTTT. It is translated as CASSPQLLDSRVGTQHF.